Listed below are T cell receptor beta chains from one sample, sequenced in a study of OX40 agonist ivuxolimab in advanced cancers. Clones were read by immunoSEQ multiplex PCR, and TCRdb kept only the in-frame ones, dropping some. The sample lists 70,000 or so clones; 86% were seen once. The sample in question was CD4+ or CD8+ T cells sorted from blood, obtained in a trial of the OX40 agonist ivuxolimab. These receptors came from an adult with an advanced solid tumor such as melanoma, head and neck, liver or kidney cancer. Each CDR3 is given with its conserved first and last residue. D genes are given only for firm matches. Clone sizes are given selectively: once, few, many, or a class where the clone is expanded.

size: .
J: TRBJ1-2
D: .
V: TRBV28
CDR3: CASSDGAGRGYTF
DNA: TGTGCCAGCAGTGATGGGGCAGGCCGTGGCTACACCTTC

size: .
J: TRBJ2-3
D: TRBD2
V: TRBV11-3
CDR3: CASSPGTSGRDTDTQYF
DNA: TGTGCCAGCAGCCCCGGGACTAGCGGGAGAGACACAGATACGCAGTATTTT

size: .
J: TRBJ2-5
D: TRBD1
V: TRBV6-1
CDR3: CASRELPTETGSETQYF
DNA: TGTGCCAGCCGTGAACTTCCAACGGAGACAGGGTCAGAGACCCAGTACTTC

size: .
J: TRBJ1-3
D: TRBD1
V: TRBV6-6
CDR3: CASSSLTGTGNTIYF
DNA: TGTGCCAGCAGTTCCCTGACAGGGACTGGAAACACCATATATTTT

size: .
J: TRBJ2-7
D: .
V: TRBV2
CDR3: CASSDPGGSYEQYF
DNA: TGTGCCAGCAGTGACCCTGGCGGCTCCTACGAGCAGTACTTC

size: .
J: TRBJ1-2
D: TRBD1
V: TRBV7-9
CDR3: CASSPHGGTGFNYGYTF
DNA: TGTGCCAGCAGCCCTCACGGCGGGACAGGCTTCAACTATGGCTACACCTTC

size: .
J: TRBJ2-2
D: .
V: TRBV6-1
CDR3: CASSVGGADTGELFF
DNA: TGTGCCAGCAGCGTTGGGGGGGCGGACACCGGGGAGCTGTTTTTT

size: .
J: TRBJ2-2
D: TRBD1
V: TRBV30
CDR3: CAWGTALTGELFF
DNA: TGTGCCTGGGGGACAGCGCTCACCGGGGAGCTGTTTTTT

size: .
J: TRBJ2-2
D: TRBD2
V: TRBV18
CDR3: CASSPLASGLTGELFF
DNA: TGTGCCAGCTCACCTTTGGCTAGCGGACTCACCGGGGAGCTGTTTTTT

size: .
J: TRBJ1-2
D: TRBD1
V: TRBV11-2
CDR3: CASSLGGTGAANYGYTF
DNA: TGTGCCAGCAGCTTAGGTGGGACAGGGGCCGCTAACTATGGCTACACCTTC

size: .
J: TRBJ1-3
D: .
V: TRBV4-1
CDR3: CASSQVFSGRRDPGNTIYF
DNA: TGCGCCAGCAGCCAAGTTTTTTCCGGGCGGCGGGACCCTGGAAACACCATATATTTT

size: .
J: TRBJ1-5
D: TRBD1
V: TRBV5-5
CDR3: CASSLTGTGDSNQPQHF
DNA: TGTGCCAGCAGCTTGACCGGAACAGGGGATAGCAATCAGCCCCAGCATTTT

size: .
J: TRBJ1-2
D: .
V: TRBV5-6
CDR3: CASSLGTGLTVIGYTF
DNA: TGTGCCAGCAGCTTGGGAACAGGGTTAACCGTTATTGGCTACACCTTC

size: .
J: TRBJ2-5
D: TRBD1
V: TRBV4-1
CDR3: CASSQYDRGETQYF
DNA: TGCGCCAGCAGCCAATACGACAGGGGAGAGACCCAGTACTTC

size: .
J: TRBJ2-7
D: .
V: TRBV28
CDR3: CAGLIRTASSYEQYF
DNA: TGTGCCGGGCTTATTCGGACAGCGAGCTCCTACGAGCAGTACTTC

size: .
J: TRBJ2-7
D: TRBD2
V: TRBV9
CDR3: CASSPLGTSGEREQYF
DNA: TGTGCCAGCAGCCCCCTTGGGACTAGCGGGGAGAGAGAGCAGTACTTC

size: .
J: TRBJ2-1
D: .
V: TRBV19
CDR3: CASSMTRYNEQFF
DNA: TGTGCCAGTAGTATGACACGTTACAATGAGCAGTTCTTC

size: .
J: TRBJ1-1
D: TRBD1
V: TRBV5-1
CDR3: CASSAGQGSGGTEAFF
DNA: TGCGCCAGCAGCGCCGGACAGGGGTCCGGGGGCACTGAAGCTTTCTTT

size: .
J: TRBJ1-1
D: TRBD1
V: TRBV19
CDR3: CASSLNRGQGNTEAFF
DNA: TGTGCCAGTAGTTTAAACAGGGGGCAAGGGAACACTGAAGCTTTCTTT

size: .
J: TRBJ2-5
D: .
V: TRBV6-5
CDR3: CASNGLLGRGETQYF
DNA: TGTGCCAGCAATGGGTTATTGGGGCGCGGAGAGACCCAGTACTTC

size: .
J: TRBJ1-1
D: TRBD1
V: TRBV7-2
CDR3: CASSPQGRVAFF
DNA: TGTGCCAGCAGCCCACAGGGGAGGGTAGCTTTCTTT

size: .
J: TRBJ2-7
D: TRBD2
V: TRBV27
CDR3: CASRPSGGPYEQYF
DNA: TGTGCCAGCAGACCTAGCGGGGGGCCCTACGAGCAGTACTTC

size: .
J: TRBJ1-1
D: .
V: TRBV18
CDR3: CASSPAYRNTEAFF
DNA: TGTGCCAGCTCACCGGCTTACAGGAACACTGAAGCTTTCTTT

size: .
J: TRBJ1-6
D: TRBD1
V: TRBV28
CDR3: CASTRSDRAWSPLHF
DNA: TGTGCCAGCACCCGTTCCGACAGGGCCTGGTCACCCCTCCACTTT

size: .
J: TRBJ2-5
D: .
V: TRBV28
CDR3: CASRPPSKETQYF
DNA: TGTGCCAGCAGACCTCCTAGTAAAGAGACCCAGTACTTC

size: .
J: TRBJ1-3
D: .
V: TRBV19
CDR3: CASGQFSGNTIYF
DNA: TGTGCCAGTGGACAGTTCTCTGGAAACACCATATATTTT

size: .
J: TRBJ2-2
D: .
V: TRBV27
CDR3: CASSLQGGTGELFF
DNA: TGTGCCAGCAGTTTACAAGGGGGCACCGGGGAGCTGTTTTTT

size: .
J: TRBJ2-2
D: .
V: TRBV6-1
CDR3: CASSARITGELFF
DNA: TGTGCCAGCAGTGCACGCATTACCGGGGAGCTGTTTTTT

size: .
J: TRBJ2-4
D: .
V: TRBV6-1
CDR3: CASSLPYLAKNIQYF
DNA: TGTGCCAGCAGCTTGCCTTATCTAGCCAAAAACATTCAGTACTTC

size: .
J: TRBJ2-7
D: .
V: TRBV15
CDR3: CATSRRTVNLEQYF
DNA: TGTGCCACCAGCAGAAGGACAGTCAATCTCGAGCAGTACTTC

size: few
J: TRBJ2-1
D: .
V: TRBV30
CDR3: CAWSAAEQYNEQFF
DNA: TGTGCCTGGAGTGCGGCGGAGCAGTACAATGAGCAGTTCTTC

size: .
J: TRBJ2-7
D: .
V: TRBV5-1
CDR3: CASSLEGYYEQYF
DNA: TGCGCCAGCAGCTTAGAAGGGTACTACGAGCAGTACTTC

size: .
J: TRBJ1-5
D: TRBD1
V: TRBV7-2
CDR3: CASSRQGGAGQPQHF
DNA: TGTGCCAGCAGTCGACAGGGGGGGGCCGGTCAGCCCCAGCATTTT

size: .
J: TRBJ2-3
D: .
V: TRBV5-1
CDR3: CASSLGGIKDTQYF
DNA: TGCGCCAGCAGCTTGGGAGGGATCAAAGATACGCAGTATTTT